The 8 T cell receptor beta chains below all came from one sample that was sequenced in a study of OX40 agonist ivuxolimab in advanced cancers. The library was obtained by the immunoSEQ multiplex PCR assay. TCRdb obtained this table from immuneACCESS and retained in-frame rearrangements with V and J assigned. These tables miss some clones; where compared with another copy, unresolved V genes account for less than half of the shortfall, and the remainder is unexplained. The sample records 60,000 to 85,000 clones, just under 85% of which are singletons. The top ten clonotypes cover around 1.8% of the sample. This material consisted of CD4+ or CD8+ T cells sorted from blood, taken in a trial of the OX40 agonist ivuxolimab. The receptor set was obtained from an adult with an advanced solid tumor such as melanoma, head and neck, liver or kidney cancer.

V gene TRBV27 combines with J gene TRBJ2-5; D call uncertain. V lost 5 bases, J lost 4 bases, and 14 bases lay in between. Germline V gives CDR1 MNHEY, CDR2 SMNVEV (reference sequence). CDR3 length equals 14 residues. In DNA, the CDR3 is TGTGCCAGCAGTCACGCAAGTTTCGGAGAGACCCAGTACTTC. Its translation is CASSHASFGETQYF.

V is TRBV19 and J is TRBJ2-7; 8 nucleotides line up with TRBD1. Germline CDR1 reads LNHDA; CDR2 reads SQIVND (reference sequence). V was pared by 5 bases and J by 4 bases, with 7 bases of the junction left unmatched. The CDR3 spans 14 residues. The CDR3 nucleotides read TGTGCCAGTAGTCCGCGGACAGGGCCATACGAGCAGTACTTC. Amino acids: CASSPRTGPYEQYF.

The V and J genes are TRBV2 and TRBJ2-3; D is unclear. There are 13 residues in the CDR3. Trimming stripped 4 bases from V and 2 bases from J, with 7 bases between. Germline CDR1 SNHLY, CDR2 FYNNEI. The CDR3 DNA sequence: TGTGCCAGCAGTGTAGGAACCACAGATACGCAGTATTTT. Its protein product is CASSVGTTDTQYF.

J is TRBJ2-2 and V is TRBV2; 8 bases line up with TRBD2. The V gene's germline CDR1 is SNHLY and CDR2 FYNNEI. Unmatched junction bases numbered 5, after V lost 6 bases and J lost 5 bases. The CDR3 is 14 residues long. The CDR3 DNA sequence: TGTGCCAGCAGAAGTAGCGGGACTACCGGGGAGCTGTTTTTT. Its protein is CASRSSGTTGELFF.

The V gene is TRBV7-2, the J gene TRBJ2-2, with TRBD2 matching 7 bases. The CDR3 covers 16 residues. The V gene's germline CDR1 is SGHTA and CDR2 FQGNSA. V was pared by 4 bases and J by 6 bases, with 11 bases of the junction left unmatched. The CDR3 sequence is CASSSVGRGRAGELFF. CDR3 in DNA: TGTGCCAGCAGCTCCGTCGGCCGGGGGAGGGCCGGGGAGCTGTTTTTT. Full variable domain (outside the CDR3, taken from reference TRBV7-2 and TRBJ2-2): GAGVSQSPSNKVTEKGKDVELRCDPISGHTALYWYRQSLGQGLEFLIYFQGNSAPDKSGLPSDRFSAERTGGSVSTLTIQRTQQEDSAVYLCASSSVGRGRAGELFFGEGSRLTVL.

The CDR3 here is CASSLQTAGGNSPLHF. CDR3 in DNA: TGCGCCAGCAGCTTGCAAACAGCAGGGGGAAATTCACCCCTCCACTTT. J is TRBJ1-6 and V is TRBV5-1; 7 bases are shared with TRBD1. The ends lost 1 base at V and 7 bases at J; junction bases unmatched: 8. The CDR3 is made up of 16 amino acids. Per germline, CDR1 SGHRS and CDR2 YFSETQ.

The chain recombines TRBV7-8 with TRBJ1-5; 8 nucleotides match TRBD1. Trimming removed 4 bases from V and 9 bases from J; junction bases left unmatched: 17. CDR3 length: 17 amino acids. Germline V gene sequence: CDR1 SGHVS, CDR2 FQNEAQ. The CDR3 DNA reads TGTGCCAGCAGCTCCCATGGGATCACAGGGGGAAGTTCGCCCCAGCATTTT. This translates into CASSSHGITGGSSPQHF.

This clone was detected once. The chain couples TRBV28 to TRBJ1-3; D is uncertain. Germline-derived CDR1 and CDR2 are MDHEN and SYDVKM. The V and J ends lost 3 bases and 0 bases respectively, with 12 bases between them. The CDR3 is made up of 16 amino acids. The CDR3 reads CASSFSGRVSGNTIYF. The DNA of the CDR3 is TGTGCCAGCAGTTTCTCCGGGAGGGTCTCTGGAAACACCATATATTTT.